This T cell receptor (beta chain) stems from a study of shared clonotypes between healthy human individuals. Overall study results and limits: It was observed that 5% to 6% of naive CD4 clonotypes were shared across a handful of donors. Against clonotypes common to all four donors, non-shared ones had lower generation probabilities. Large sequencing depth failed to make sorted-subset sequencing complete, rarefaction showed.

This clone was counted a single time. Its specificity is not known. How the authors handled the data: ImmunoSEQ output held junction-only sequences without quality scores, so filtering differed. The table came from immunoSEQ multiplex PCR; TCRdb's copy has only in-frame clones and leaves some out. That table furnishes V, J and clone size, whereas the DNA furnished D and trimming. The data contain around 550,000 clones, approximately 95% of them singletons. Selected positively for CCR7 and CD45RO-negative, naive CD8 cells excluded terminally differentiated effector memory CD45RA+ cells. V was shortened by 3 bases and J by 2 bases, with 12 bases between the two germline ends. This CDR3 region has 15 residues. Germline-derived CDR1 and CDR2 are SGHTA and FQGTGA.

Sequencing was carried out using naive CD8+ T cells sorted from blood. The chain links TRBV7-3 to TRBJ2-3; a possible D gene is TRBD2 (6 bases). The TCR sequence derives from a woman in her thirties in good health. The CDR3 region has the DNA TGTGCCAGCAGCTTGATAGCGGCTTCCACAGATACGCAGTATTTT. Translating gives CASSLIAASTDTQYF.